The clone carrying this T cell receptor beta chain was counted a few times. Antigen: not known. The data are from a study of T cell repertoires in cytomegalovirus infection. Across the study: Peptides in the study included HLA-C-restricted and HLA-B-restricted CMV epitopes. Study-level results: CMV-specific TCR beta clonotypes restricted by HLA-C dominated the ex vivo response. Summed frequency of public TCR beta families distinguished CMV carriers with the relevant HLA.

TCRdb fed the reads into MiXCR, producing one record per CDR3 protein. The sample comprises a few hundred thousand distinct CDR3 sequences, about 34% of which are singletons, and about 14% rests with the top ten. The V and J ends lost 8 bases and 5 bases, in that order; junction bases with no gene match: 14. The length of the CDR3 is 16 residues. From germline, CDR1 is SGHVS and CDR2 FQNEAQ. The specimen comprised cultured PBMCs, sampled from culture after CMV antigen stimulation. This sequence originates from a human donor in good health (CMV status not recorded). Some clones in this sample may be carry-over from other donors' samples. The chain links TRBV7-8 to TRBJ2-5; 10 nucleotides match TRBD2. The CDR3 DNA is TGTGCCAGCCTTAGTTCCAGGCTAGCGGGAGTGGAGACCCAGTACTTC. Protein sequence: CASLSSRLAGVETQYF.